Listed below are T cell receptor beta chains from one sample, sequenced in a study of blood T cell repertoires in COVID-19. Method: immunoSEQ multiplex PCR; TCRdb's copy keeps in-frame clones and lacks some. This table holds about 120,000 clones, about 80% found once. Sequenced: peripheral blood. The receptors stem from a man in his forties with active or convalescent COVID-19. CDR3s include the opening cysteine and the closing phenylalanine or tryptophan. Each record gives: D gene, V gene, clone size, J gene, CDR3 protein, CDR3 DNA. D genes are given only for firm matches. Clone sizes are given selectively: once, few, many, or a class where the clone is expanded.

>TRBD1|TRBV7-6|.|TRBJ1-1
CASSDRDRGKAEAFF
TGTGCCAGCAGCGACCGGGACAGGGGAAAAGCTGAAGCTTTCTTT
>TRBD2|TRBV4-2|.|TRBJ2-5
CASSQLSGEKETQYF
TGTGCCAGCAGCCAATTAAGCGGGGAGAAAGAGACCCAGTACTTC
>.|TRBV5-1|.|TRBJ2-7
CASSLGAKVGYEQYF
TGCGCCAGCAGCTTGGGGGCTAAGGTCGGCTACGAGCAGTACTTC
>.|TRBV6-2/TRBV6-3|.|TRBJ2-7
CASSYSVGSVGSYEQYF
TGTGCCAGCAGTTACTCAGTTGGAAGCGTCGGCTCCTACGAGCAGTACTTC
>TRBD1|TRBV19|.|TRBJ1-2
CASSIAGTGVDGYTF
TGTGCCAGTAGTATAGCGGGGACAGGGGTGGATGGCTACACCTTC
>TRBD1|TRBV6-5|.|TRBJ2-1
CASSFGQGPAYNEQFF
TGTGCCAGCAGTTTCGGACAGGGACCGGCCTACAATGAGCAGTTCTTC
>TRBD2|TRBV4-1|.|TRBJ2-5
CASSQGGGAETQYF
TGCGCCAGCAGCCAAGGCGGGGGGGCGGAGACCCAGTACTTC
>.|TRBV18|.|TRBJ2-5
CASSPNQGETQYF
TGTGCCAGCTCACCGAACCAGGGGGAGACCCAGTACTTC
>TRBD1|TRBV6-5|.|TRBJ1-1
CASSYSIQGRTEAFF
TGTGCCAGCAGTTACTCTATACAGGGGCGGACTGAAGCTTTCTTT
>TRBD1|TRBV4-1|once|TRBJ2-5
CASSRTGAEGTQYF
TGCGCCAGCAGCCGGACAGGGGCCGAAGGAACCCAGTACTTC
>TRBD2|TRBV28|.|TRBJ2-7
CASSPLAGGRYEQYF
TGTGCCAGCAGTCCTCTCGCGGGGGGGCGGTACGAGCAGTACTTC
>TRBD1|TRBV5-4|.|TRBJ2-3
CASSSGQDRTDTQYF
TGTGCCAGCAGCTCGGGACAGGATAGGACAGATACGCAGTATTTT
>TRBD1|TRBV19|.|TRBJ2-1
CASSLQGASNEQFF
TGTGCCAGTAGTCTGCAGGGGGCCAGCAATGAGCAGTTCTTC
>TRBD2|TRBV9|.|TRBJ2-1
CASSVVAGGGVEQFF
TGTGCCAGCAGCGTAGTGGCGGGAGGAGGGGTTGAGCAGTTCTTC
>TRBD1|TRBV5-4|.|TRBJ1-2
CASSSEQGNANYGYTF
TGTGCCAGCAGCTCTGAACAGGGGAACGCTAACTATGGCTACACCTTC
>.|TRBV7-3|.|TRBJ2-2
CASSGARANTGELFF
TGTGCCAGCAGCGGTGCCAGGGCGAACACCGGGGAGCTGTTTTTT
>.|TRBV11-3|.|TRBJ2-1
CASSLERRSSYNEQFF
TGTGCCAGCAGCTTAGAACGGAGAAGCTCCTACAATGAGCAGTTCTTC
>.|TRBV5-6|.|TRBJ2-3
CASSPTTKGGTQYF
TGTGCCAGCAGCCCCACGACAAAAGGGGGTACGCAGTATTTT
>TRBD2|TRBV24-1|.|TRBJ2-3
CATGSGGADTQYF
TGTGCCACCGGGAGCGGGGGAGCAGATACGCAGTATTTT
>TRBD1|TRBV15|.|TRBJ2-4
CATSSLIRWTGRFDIQYF
TGTGCCACCAGCAGTCTAATTCGATGGACAGGCCGTTTTGACATTCAGTACTTC
>.|TRBV9|.|TRBJ2-3
CASSVEPRVTDTQYF
TGTGCCAGCAGCGTAGAGCCCCGGGTCACAGATACGCAGTATTTT
>TRBD2|TRBV18|.|TRBJ2-5
CASSRTSGGETQYF
TGTGCCAGCTCAAGGACTAGCGGGGGAGAGACCCAGTACTTC
>.|TRBV28|.|TRBJ1-2
CASSLGANYGYTF
TGTGCCAGCAGTTTGGGCGCAAACTATGGCTACACCTTC
>.|TRBV18|.|TRBJ1-2
CASSPRAGDRYTF
TGTGCCAGCTCACCACGGGCAGGGGACCGCTACACCTTC
>TRBD1|TRBV10-3|.|TRBJ1-1
CALRGGVNTEAFF
TGTGCCCTCAGGGGGGGGGTGAACACTGAAGCTTTCTTT
>TRBD1|TRBV12-3/TRBV12-4|once|TRBJ1-2
CASSYRGDDGYTF
TGTGCCAGCAGTTACAGGGGAGATGATGGCTACACCTTC
>.|TRBV4-1|.|TRBJ1-5
CASSPSAKGVQPQHF
TGCGCCAGCAGCCCCTCCGCTAAGGGGGTTCAGCCCCAGCATTTT
>.|TRBV27|.|TRBJ1-1
CASSYGVGRAADTEAFF
TGTGCCAGCAGTTATGGGGTGGGCAGGGCGGCGGACACTGAAGCTTTCTTT
>TRBD2|TRBV7-3|.|TRBJ2-2
CASSPGGPNTGELFF
TGTGCCAGCAGCCCGGGGGGGCCGAACACCGGGGAGCTGTTTTTT